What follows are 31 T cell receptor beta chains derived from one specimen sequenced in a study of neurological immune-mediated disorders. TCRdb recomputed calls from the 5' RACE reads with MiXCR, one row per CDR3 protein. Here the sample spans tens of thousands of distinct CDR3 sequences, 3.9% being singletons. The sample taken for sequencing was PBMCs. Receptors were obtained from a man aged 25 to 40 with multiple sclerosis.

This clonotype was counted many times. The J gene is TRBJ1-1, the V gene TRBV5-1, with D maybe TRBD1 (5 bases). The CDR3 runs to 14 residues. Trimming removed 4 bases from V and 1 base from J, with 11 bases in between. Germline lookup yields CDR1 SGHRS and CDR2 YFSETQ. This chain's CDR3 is CASSAGRRNTEAFF. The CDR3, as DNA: TGCGCCAGCAGCGCGGGACGGAGGAACACTGAAGCTTTCTTT.

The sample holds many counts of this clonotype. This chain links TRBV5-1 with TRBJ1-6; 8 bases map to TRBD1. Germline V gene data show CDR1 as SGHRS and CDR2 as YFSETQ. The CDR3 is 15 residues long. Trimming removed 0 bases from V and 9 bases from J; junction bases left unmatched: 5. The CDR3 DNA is TGCGCCAGCAGCTTGGATCAGGGGGCTTTTTCACCCCTCCACTTT. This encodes CASSLDQGAFSPLHF.

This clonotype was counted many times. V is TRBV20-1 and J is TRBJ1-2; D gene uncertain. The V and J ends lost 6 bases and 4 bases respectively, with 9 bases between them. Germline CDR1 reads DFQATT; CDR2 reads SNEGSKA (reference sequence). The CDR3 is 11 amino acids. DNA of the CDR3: TGCAGTGCCGAGGTCGGCTATGGCTACACCTTC. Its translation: CSAEVGYGYTF.

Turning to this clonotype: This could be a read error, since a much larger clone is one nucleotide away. The CDR3 DNA reads TGCGCCAGCAGAAAGGGCGCGGTCGGAAATGACAAACTGTTTTTT. Translated, it gives CASRKGAVGNDKLFF. The rearrangement joins TRBV5-1 to TRBJ1-4; D is ambiguous. Germline lookup yields CDR1 SGHRS and CDR2 YFSETQ. This CDR3 has 15 residues. The entire variable domain, with the rest obtained from reference TRBV5-1 and TRBJ1-4, is as follows: KAGVTQTPRYLIKTRGQQVTLSCSPISGHRSVSWYQQTPGQGLQFLFEYFSETQRNKGNFPGRFSGRQFSNSRSEMNVSTLELGDSALYLCASRKGAVGNDKLFFGSGTQLSVL.

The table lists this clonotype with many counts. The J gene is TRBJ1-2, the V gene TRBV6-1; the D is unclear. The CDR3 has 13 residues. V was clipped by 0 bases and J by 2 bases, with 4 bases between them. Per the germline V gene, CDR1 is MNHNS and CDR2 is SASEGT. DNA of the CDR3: TGTGCCAGCAGTGAAGCAGGAAACTATGGCTACACCTTC. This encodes CASSEAGNYGYTF.

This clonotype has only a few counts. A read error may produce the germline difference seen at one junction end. DNA for the CDR3: TGTGCCAGCCTTCCCAAGGGGGGCATCGGTTCACCCCTCAACTTT. It translates to CASLPKGGIGSPLNF. V usage is TRBV12-3 or TRBV12-4 and J usage is TRBJ1-6; D is possibly TRBD1 (6 bases). CDR3 length: 15 residues.

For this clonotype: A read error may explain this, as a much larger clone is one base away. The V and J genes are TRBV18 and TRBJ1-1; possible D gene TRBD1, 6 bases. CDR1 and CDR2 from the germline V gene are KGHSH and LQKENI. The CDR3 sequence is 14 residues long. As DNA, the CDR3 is TGTGCCAACTCACCGGGACACCCGAACACTGAAGCTTTCTTT. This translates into CANSPGHPNTEAFF.

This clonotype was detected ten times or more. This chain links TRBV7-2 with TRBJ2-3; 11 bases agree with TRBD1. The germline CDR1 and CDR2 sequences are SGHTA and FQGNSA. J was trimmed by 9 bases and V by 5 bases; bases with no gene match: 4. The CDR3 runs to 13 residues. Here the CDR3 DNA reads TGTGCCAGCAGCCATGGGACAGGGGGGACGCAGTATTTT. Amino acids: CASSHGTGGTQYF. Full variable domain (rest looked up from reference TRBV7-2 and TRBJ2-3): GAGVSQSPSNKVTEKGKDVELRCDPISGHTALYWYRQSLGQGLEFLIYFQGNSAPDKSGLPSDRFSAERTGGSVSTLTIQRTQQEDSAVYLCASSHGTGGTQYFGPGTRLTVL.

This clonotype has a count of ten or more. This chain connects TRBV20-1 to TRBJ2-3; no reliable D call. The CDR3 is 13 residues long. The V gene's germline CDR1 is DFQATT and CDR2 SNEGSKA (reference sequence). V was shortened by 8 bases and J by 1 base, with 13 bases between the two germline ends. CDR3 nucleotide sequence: TGCAGTCTTAGGGAAGCCGGCACAGATACGCAGTATTTT. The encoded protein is CSLREAGTDTQYF.

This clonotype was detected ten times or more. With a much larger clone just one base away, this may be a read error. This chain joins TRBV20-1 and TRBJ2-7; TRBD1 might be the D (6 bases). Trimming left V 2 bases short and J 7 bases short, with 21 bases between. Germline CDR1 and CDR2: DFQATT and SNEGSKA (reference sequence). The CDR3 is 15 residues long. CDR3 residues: CSARSYEGEAKEQYF. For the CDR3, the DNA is TGCAGTGCTAGAAGTTATGAGGGGGAAGCTAAAGAGCAGTACTTC.

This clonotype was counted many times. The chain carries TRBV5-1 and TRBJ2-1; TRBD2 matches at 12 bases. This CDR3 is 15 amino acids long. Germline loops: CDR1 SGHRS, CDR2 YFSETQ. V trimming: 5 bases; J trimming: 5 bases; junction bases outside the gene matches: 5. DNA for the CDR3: TGCGCCAGCAGACGGACTAGCGGGATAGACAATGAGCAGTTCTTC. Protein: CASRRTSGIDNEQFF.

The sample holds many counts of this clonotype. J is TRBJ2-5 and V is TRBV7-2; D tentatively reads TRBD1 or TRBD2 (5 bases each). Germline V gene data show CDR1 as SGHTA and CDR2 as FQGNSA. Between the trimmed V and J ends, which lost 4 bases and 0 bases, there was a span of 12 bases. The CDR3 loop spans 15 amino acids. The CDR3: CASSSGPVYQETQYF. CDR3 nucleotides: TGTGCCAGCAGCTCGGGACCAGTGTACCAAGAGACCCAGTACTTC.

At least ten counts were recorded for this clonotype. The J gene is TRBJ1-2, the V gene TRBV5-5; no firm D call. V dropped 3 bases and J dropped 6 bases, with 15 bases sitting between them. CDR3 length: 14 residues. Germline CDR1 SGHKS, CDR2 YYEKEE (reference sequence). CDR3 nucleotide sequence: TGTGCCAGCAGCTCTTCGGGCCTCGACAATGGCTACACCTTC. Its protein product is CASSSSGLDNGYTF.

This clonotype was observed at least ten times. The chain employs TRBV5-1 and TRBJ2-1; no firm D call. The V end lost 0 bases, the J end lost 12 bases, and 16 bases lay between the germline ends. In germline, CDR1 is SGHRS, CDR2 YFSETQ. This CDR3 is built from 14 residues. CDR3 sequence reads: CASSLGSGSVRQFF. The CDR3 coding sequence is TGCGCCAGCAGCTTGGGGAGTGGCTCGGTGAGGCAGTTCTTC.

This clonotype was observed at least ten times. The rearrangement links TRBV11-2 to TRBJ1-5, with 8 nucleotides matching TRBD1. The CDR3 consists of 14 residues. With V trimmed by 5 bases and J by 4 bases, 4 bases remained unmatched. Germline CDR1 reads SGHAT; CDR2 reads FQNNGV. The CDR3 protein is CASSKDRVNQPQHF. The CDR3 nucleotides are TGTGCCAGCAGCAAGGACAGGGTTAATCAGCCCCAGCATTTT.

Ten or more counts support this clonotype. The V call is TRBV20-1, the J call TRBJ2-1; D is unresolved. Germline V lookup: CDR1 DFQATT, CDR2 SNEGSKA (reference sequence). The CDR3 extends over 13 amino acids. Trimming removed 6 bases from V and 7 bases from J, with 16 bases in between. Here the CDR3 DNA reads TGCAGTGCCCTTGGTTCTGAATGGAATGAGCAGTTCTTC. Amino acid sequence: CSALGSEWNEQFF.

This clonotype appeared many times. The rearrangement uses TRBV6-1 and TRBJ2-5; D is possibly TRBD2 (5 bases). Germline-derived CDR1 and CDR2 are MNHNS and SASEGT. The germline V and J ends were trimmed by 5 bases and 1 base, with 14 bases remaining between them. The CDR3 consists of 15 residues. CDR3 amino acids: CASSPSVGGQETQYF. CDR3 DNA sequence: TGTGCCAGCAGTCCCTCCGTCGGAGGCCAAGAGACCCAGTACTTC.

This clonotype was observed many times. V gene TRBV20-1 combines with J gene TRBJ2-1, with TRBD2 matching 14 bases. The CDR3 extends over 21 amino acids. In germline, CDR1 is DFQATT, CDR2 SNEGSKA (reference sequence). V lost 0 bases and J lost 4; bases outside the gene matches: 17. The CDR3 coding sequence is TGCAGTGCTAGAGATAGAAAGCGACTAGCGGGGGGGCCTAACGGTTACAATGAGCAGTTCTTC. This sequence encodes CSARDRKRLAGGPNGYNEQFF.

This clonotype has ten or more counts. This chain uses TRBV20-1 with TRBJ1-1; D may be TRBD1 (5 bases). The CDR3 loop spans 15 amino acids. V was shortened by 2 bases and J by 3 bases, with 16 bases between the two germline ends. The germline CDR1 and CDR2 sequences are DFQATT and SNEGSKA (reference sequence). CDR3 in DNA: TGCAGTGCTAGATCCCGAAGGGGAGCGGACACTGAAGCTTTCTTT. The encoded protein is CSARSRRGADTEAFF.

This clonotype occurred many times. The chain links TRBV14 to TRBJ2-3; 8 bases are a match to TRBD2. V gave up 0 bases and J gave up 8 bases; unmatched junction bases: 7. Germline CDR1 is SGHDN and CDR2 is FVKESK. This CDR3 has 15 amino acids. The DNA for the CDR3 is TGTGCCAGCAGCCAAGATGAAGCGGGGGAGGGTACGCAGTATTTT. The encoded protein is CASSQDEAGEGTQYF.

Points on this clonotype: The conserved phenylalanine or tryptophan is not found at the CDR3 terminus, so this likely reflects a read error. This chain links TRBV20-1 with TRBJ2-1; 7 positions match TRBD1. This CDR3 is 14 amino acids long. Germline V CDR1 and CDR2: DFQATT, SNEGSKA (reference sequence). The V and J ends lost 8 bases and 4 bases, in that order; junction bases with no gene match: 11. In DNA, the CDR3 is TGCAGTCGGAGTAAGGGACAGCAATACAATGAGCAGTTCAAC. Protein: CSRSKGQQYNEQFN.

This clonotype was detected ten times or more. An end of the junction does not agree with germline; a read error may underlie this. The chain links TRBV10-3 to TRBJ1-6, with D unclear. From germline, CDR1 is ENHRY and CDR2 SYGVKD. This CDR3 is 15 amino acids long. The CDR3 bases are TGTGCCATCAGTGATGGTCCAGGCCTTAATTCACCCCTCAACTTT. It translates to CAISDGPGLNSPLNF.

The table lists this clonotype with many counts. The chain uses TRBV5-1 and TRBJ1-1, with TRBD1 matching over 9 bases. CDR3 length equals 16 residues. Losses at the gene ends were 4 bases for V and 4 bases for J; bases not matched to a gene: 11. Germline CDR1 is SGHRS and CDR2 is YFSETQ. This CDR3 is CASSRKDMTGGTEAFF. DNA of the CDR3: TGCGCCAGCAGCCGGAAAGACATGACAGGGGGCACTGAAGCTTTCTTT.

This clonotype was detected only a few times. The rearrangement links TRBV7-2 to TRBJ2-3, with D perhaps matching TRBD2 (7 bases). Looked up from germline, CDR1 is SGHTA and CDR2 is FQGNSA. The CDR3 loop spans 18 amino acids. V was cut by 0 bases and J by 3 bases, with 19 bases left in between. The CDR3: CASSLALRWGGSTDTQYF. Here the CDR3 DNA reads TGTGCCAGCAGCTTAGCTCTCCGGTGGGGGGGCAGTACAGATACGCAGTATTTT.

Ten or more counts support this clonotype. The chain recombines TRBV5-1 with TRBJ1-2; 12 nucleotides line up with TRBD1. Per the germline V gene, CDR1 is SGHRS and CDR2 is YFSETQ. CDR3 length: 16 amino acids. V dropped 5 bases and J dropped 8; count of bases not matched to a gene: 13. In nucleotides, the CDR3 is TGCGCCAGCAGACAGGGACAGGGGGCGCAAGGTCCCGGCTACACCTTC. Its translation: CASRQGQGAQGPGYTF.

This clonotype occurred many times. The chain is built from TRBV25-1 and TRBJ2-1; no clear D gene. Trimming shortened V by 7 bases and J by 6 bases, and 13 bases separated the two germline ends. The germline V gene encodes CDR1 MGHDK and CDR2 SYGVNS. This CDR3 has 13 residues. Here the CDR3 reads CASTSVMGNEQFF. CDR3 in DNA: TGTGCCAGCACCTCTGTGATGGGCAATGAGCAGTTCTTC.

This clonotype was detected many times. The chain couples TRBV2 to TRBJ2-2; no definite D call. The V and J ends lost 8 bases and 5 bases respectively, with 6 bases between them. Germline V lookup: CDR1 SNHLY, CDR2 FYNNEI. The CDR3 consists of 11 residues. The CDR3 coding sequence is TGTGCCAGCCTAGTTACCGGGGAGCTGTTTTTT. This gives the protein CASLVTGELFF.

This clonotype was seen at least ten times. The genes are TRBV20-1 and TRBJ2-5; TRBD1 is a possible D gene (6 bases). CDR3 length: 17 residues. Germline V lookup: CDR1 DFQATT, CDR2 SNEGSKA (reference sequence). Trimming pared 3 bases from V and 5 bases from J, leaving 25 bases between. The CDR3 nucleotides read TGCAGTGCTAGTCTCACAGGGACCGGTGTTGGATGGGAGACCCAGTACTTC. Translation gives CSASLTGTGVGWETQYF.

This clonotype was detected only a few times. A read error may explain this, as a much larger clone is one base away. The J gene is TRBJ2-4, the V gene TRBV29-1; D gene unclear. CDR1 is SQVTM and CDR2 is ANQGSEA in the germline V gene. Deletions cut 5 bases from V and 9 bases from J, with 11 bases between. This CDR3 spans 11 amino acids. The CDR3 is CSVKKGSIQYF. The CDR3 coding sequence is TGCAGCGTTAAAAAGGGTAGCATTCAGTACTTC. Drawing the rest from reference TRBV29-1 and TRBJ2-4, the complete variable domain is SAVISQKPSRDICQRGTSLTIQCQVDSQVTMMFWYRQQPGQSLTLIATANQGSEATYESGFVIDKFPISRPNLTFSTLTVSNMSPEDSSIYLCSVKKGSIQYFGAGTRLSVL.

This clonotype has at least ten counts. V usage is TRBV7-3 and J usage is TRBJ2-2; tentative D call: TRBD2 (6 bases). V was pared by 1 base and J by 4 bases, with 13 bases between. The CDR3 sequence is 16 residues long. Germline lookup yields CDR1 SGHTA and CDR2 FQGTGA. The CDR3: CASSLIGGDRTGELFF. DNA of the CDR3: TGTGCCAGCAGCTTAATCGGCGGGGATCGCACCGGGGAGCTGTTTTTT. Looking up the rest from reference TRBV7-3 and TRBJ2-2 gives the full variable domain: GAGVSQTPSNKVTEKGKYVELRCDPISGHTALYWYRQSLGQGPEFLIYFQGTGAADDSGLPNDRFFAVRPEGSVSTLKIQRTERGDSAVYLCASSLIGGDRTGELFFGEGSRLTVL.

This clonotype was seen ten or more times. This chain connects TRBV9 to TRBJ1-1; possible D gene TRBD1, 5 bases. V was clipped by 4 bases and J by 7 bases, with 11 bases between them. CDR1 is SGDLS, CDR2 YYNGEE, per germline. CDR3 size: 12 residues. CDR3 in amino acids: CASSPGGVEAFF. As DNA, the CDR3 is TGTGCCAGCAGCCCCGGGGGGGTTGAAGCTTTCTTT.